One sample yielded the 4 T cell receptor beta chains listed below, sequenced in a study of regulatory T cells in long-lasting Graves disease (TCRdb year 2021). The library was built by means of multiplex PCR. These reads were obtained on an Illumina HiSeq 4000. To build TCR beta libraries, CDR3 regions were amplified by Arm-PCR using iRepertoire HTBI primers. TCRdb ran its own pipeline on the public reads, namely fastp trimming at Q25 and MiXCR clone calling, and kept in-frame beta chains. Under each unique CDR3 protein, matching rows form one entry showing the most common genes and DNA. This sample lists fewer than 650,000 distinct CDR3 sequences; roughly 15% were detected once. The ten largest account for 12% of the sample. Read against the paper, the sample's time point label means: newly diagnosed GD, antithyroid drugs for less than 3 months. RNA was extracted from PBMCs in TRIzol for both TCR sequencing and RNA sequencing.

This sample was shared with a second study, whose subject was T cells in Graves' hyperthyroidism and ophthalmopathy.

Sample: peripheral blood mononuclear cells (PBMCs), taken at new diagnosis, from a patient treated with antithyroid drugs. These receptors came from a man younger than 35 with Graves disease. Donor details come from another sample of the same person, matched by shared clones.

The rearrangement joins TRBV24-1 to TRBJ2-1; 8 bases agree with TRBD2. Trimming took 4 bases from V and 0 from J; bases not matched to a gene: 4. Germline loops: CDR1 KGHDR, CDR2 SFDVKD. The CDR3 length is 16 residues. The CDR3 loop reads CATSDSSGGSYNEQFF. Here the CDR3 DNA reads TGTGCCACCAGTGACTCGAGCGGGGGCTCCTACAATGAGCAGTTCTTC.

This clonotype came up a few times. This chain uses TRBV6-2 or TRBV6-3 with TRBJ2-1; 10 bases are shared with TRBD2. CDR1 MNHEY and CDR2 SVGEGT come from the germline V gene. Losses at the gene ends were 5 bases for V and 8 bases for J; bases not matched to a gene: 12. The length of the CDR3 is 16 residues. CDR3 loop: CASSRSLAGVFYEQFF. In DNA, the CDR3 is TGTGCCAGCAGTAGGAGTCTAGCGGGAGTCTTCTATGAGCAGTTCTTC.

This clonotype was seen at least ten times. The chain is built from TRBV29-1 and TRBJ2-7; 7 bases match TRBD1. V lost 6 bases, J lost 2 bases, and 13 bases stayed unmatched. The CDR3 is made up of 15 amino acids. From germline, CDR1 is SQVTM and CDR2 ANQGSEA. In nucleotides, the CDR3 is TGCAGCGTCGTCCGTGGGGCAGGGGGAACCTACGAGCAGTACTTC. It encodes CSVVRGAGGTYEQYF.

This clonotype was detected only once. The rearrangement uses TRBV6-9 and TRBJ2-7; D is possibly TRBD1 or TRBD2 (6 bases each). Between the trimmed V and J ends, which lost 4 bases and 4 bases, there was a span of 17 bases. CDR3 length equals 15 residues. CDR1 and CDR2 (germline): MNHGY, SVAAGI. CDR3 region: CASSSPEGGEYEQYF. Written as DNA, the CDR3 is TGTGCCAGCAGTTCCCCGGAGGGGGGAGAATACGAGCAGTACTTC.